A single sample is the source of the 4 T cell receptor beta chains below, sequenced in a study of T cell responses to AZD1222 COVID-19 vaccine. This table comes from immunoSEQ multiplex PCR, and its TCRdb copy is limited to in-frame clones, with some not included. Found here are 60,000 to 90,000 clones, 60% to 85% of them singletons; the top ten hold roughly a quarter. The sample consisted of peripheral blood, taken 28 days after the second dose of the MenACWY control vaccine. Receptors were obtained from an adult who received the MenACWY meningococcal vaccine as a control.

This sequence joins TRBV5-1 and TRBJ1-1, with TRBD1 matching 7 bases. The ends lost 3 bases at V and 4 bases at J; junction bases unmatched: 6. The germline V gene encodes CDR1 SGHRS and CDR2 YFSETQ. CDR3 length: 14 amino acids. CDR3 bases: TGCGCCAGCAGCTCCCAGGGGGGAGGCACTGAAGCTTTCTTT. This sequence encodes CASSSQGGGTEAFF.

The chain couples TRBV4-3 to TRBJ1-5; no clear D gene. Trimming pared 3 bases from V and 2 bases from J, leaving 11 bases between. The germline CDR1 and CDR2 sequences are LGHNA and YSLEER. CDR3 length: 15 residues. DNA of the CDR3: TGCGCCAGCAGCCAGACAAGAAGGGGCAATCAGCCCCAGCATTTT. This sequence encodes CASSQTRRGNQPQHF.

CDR3 protein: CASSPTGTANHNEQFF. The CDR3 DNA reads TGTGCCAGCAGCCCGACCGGGACAGCAAATCACAATGAGCAGTTCTTC. The chain recombines TRBV7-8 with TRBJ2-1; 7 bases line up with TRBD1. Germline CDR1 is SGHVS and CDR2 is FQNEAQ. J lost 5 bases, V lost 5 bases, and 12 bases had no gene match. CDR3 length: 16 amino acids.

The chain has TRBV11-2 and TRBJ2-6, with unresolved D. CDR1 SGHAT and CDR2 FQNNGV come from the germline V gene. The CDR3 loop spans 15 amino acids. Trimming took off 5 bases at V and 4 bases at J, with 12 bases between the two ends. CDR3 DNA: TGTGCCAGCAGCCAAAACCCCTCCGGGGCCAACGTCCTGACTTTC. This encodes CASSQNPSGANVLTF. Complete variable domain (other parts from reference TRBV11-2 and TRBJ2-6): EAGVAQSPRYKIIEKRQSVAFWCNPISGHATLYWYQQILGQGPKLLIQFQNNGVVDDSQLPKDRFSAERLKGVDSTLKIQPAKLEDSAVYLCASSQNPSGANVLTFGAGSRLTVL.